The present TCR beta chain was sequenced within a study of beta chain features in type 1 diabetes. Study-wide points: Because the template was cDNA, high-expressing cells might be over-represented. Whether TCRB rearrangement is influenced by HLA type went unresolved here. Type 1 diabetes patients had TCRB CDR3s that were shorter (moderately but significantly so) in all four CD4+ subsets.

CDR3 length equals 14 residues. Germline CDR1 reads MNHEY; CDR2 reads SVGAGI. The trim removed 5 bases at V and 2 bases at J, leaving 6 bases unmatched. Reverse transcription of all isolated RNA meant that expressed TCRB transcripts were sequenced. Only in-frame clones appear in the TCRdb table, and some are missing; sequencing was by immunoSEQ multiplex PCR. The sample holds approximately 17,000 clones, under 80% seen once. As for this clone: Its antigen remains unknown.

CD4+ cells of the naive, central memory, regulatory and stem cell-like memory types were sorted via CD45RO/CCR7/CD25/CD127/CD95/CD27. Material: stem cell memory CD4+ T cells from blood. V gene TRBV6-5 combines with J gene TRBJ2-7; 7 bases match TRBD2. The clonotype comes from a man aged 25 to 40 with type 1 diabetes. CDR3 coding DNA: TGTGCCAGCAGTCCAGCGGGGTCTACCTACGAGCAGTACTTC. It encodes CASSPAGSTYEQYF.